This T cell receptor (beta chain) came from a study of identical twins. Study-level results: Carriage of fewer insertions was seen in abundant cord blood beta clonotypes, whereas memory repertoires showed none. The study reached conclusions through statistical analysis that was cross-sectional, not following the same donors. Shared out-of-frame alpha sequences (those common to twins) showed excess low generation probability.

Each cDNA held unique molecular identifiers, and template switching gave it a universal primer site. Each CDR3 protein is one row after TCRdb ran MiXCR on the 5' RACE reads. This repertoire shows fewer than 450,000 distinct CDR3 sequences, around 9.7% found once; its top ten account for under 9.5%. Concerning this clonotype itself: Its antigen is unidentified.

The CDR3 is made up of 17 amino acids. Trimming left V 2 bases short and J 2 bases short, with 20 bases between. Germline values: CDR1 DFQATT, CDR2 SNEGSKA (reference sequence). The specimen was naive T cells sorted from blood. This clonotype was sampled from a woman between 50 and 59 years old in good health. V usage is TRBV20-1 and J usage is TRBJ2-3; D is undetermined. For the CDR3, the DNA is TGCAGTGCTAGAAATCCCCAGATGTTGTTAGACACAGATACGCAGTATTTT. Translated: CSARNPQMLLDTDTQYF.